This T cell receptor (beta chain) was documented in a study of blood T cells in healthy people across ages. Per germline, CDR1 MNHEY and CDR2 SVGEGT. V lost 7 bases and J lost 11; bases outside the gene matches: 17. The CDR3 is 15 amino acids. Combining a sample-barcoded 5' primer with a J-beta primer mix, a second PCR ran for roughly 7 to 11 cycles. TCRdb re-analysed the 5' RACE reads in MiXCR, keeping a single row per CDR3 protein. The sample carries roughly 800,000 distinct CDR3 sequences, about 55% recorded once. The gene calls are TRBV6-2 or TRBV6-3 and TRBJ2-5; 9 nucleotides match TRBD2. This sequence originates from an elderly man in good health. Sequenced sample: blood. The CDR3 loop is CASKGGRALFNEQYF. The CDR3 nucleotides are TGTGCCAGCAAGGGCGGGAGGGCCTTGTTCAATGAGCAGTACTTC.